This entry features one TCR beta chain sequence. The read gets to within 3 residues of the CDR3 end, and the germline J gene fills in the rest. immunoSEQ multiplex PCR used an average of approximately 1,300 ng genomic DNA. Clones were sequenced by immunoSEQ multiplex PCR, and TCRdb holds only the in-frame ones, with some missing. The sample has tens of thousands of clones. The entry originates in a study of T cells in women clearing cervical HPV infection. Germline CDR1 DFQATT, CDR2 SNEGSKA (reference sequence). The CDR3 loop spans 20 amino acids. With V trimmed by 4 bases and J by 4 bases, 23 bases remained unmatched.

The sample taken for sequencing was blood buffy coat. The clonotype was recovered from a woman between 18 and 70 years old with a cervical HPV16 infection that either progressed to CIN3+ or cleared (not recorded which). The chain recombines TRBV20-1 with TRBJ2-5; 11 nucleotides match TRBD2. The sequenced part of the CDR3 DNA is TGCAGTGCTAAGGGACACAGGGCGGTAGCGGGGGGGCCACGGGGAGAGACC. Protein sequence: CSAKGHRAVAGGPRGET. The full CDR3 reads CSAKGHRAVAGGPRGETQYF.